The rows below give T cell receptor beta chains drawn from one sample of a study of cytomegalovirus exposure and HLA in healthy donors. Assay: immunoSEQ multiplex PCR; the TCRdb copy retains only in-frame clones and omits some. The repertoire shows over 45,000 clones; the top ten hold over 2%. The sequenced sample consisted of PBMCs. The receptors come from a woman younger than 35 in good health and CMV-seronegative. Each CDR3 is given with its conserved first and last residue. Fields, in order: CDR3 length, D gene, V gene, J gene, CDR3 DNA, CDR3 protein. D genes are given only for firm matches.

13	.	TRBV5-6	TRBJ1-1	TGTGCCAGCAGCTTCCAGCGGGAGACTGAAGCTTTCTTT	CASSFQRETEAFF
12	.	TRBV7-3	TRBJ2-3	TGTGCCAGCAGCTTAACGTCGGTAGCGCAGTATTTT	CASSLTSVAQYF
13	.	TRBV2	TRBJ2-7	TGTGCCAGCAGTGAATTGGGGGGTTACGAGCAGTACTTC	CASSELGGYEQYF
15	TRBD2	TRBV7-7	TRBJ2-2	TGTGCTAGCAGCTTATCGAGGGACTACGCCGAGGAGCTGTTTTTT	CASSLSRDYAEELFF
12	.	TRBV4-2	TRBJ2-7	TGTGCCAGCAGCCGGGACTTCCACGAGCAGTACTTC	CASSRDFHEQYF
15	.	TRBV5-5	TRBJ2-7	TGTGCCAGCAGCTTGGCCCTTGGCAGGGGATACGAGCAGTACTTC	CASSLALGRGYEQYF
16	.	TRBV5-1	TRBJ2-7	TGCGCCAGCAGCTTGGAAGGCACAGGTGGTGGCTACGAGCAGTACTTC	CASSLEGTGGGYEQYF
12	.	TRBV29-1	TRBJ1-4	TGCAGCGTTGAAGGGCCGAGGGAAAAACTGTTTTTT	CSVEGPREKLFF
15	.	TRBV7-3	TRBJ1-2	TGTGCCAGCAGCTTAACCGGGGAACCCACCTATGGCTACACCTTC	CASSLTGEPTYGYTF
12	.	TRBV19	TRBJ1-1	TGTGCCAGTAGTACGAGGAACACTGAAGCTTTCTTT	CASSTRNTEAFF
15	TRBD2	TRBV4-2	TRBJ2-1	TGTGCCAGCAGCCAACGGGGACTAGTGAGGAATGAGCAGTTCTTC	CASSQRGLVRNEQFF
14	.	TRBV7-9	TRBJ2-5	TGTGCCAGCAGCTACACAGGGCTTCAAGAGACCCAGTACTTC	CASSYTGLQETQYF
14	.	TRBV2	TRBJ1-1	TGTGCCAGCAGGCCGGGCACAGGGTCGACTGAAGCTTTCTTT	CASRPGTGSTEAFF
13	.	TRBV5-1	TRBJ1-4	TGCGCCAGCAGCTTTGGGGAGGGGGAAAAACTGTTTTTT	CASSFGEGEKLFF
15	.	TRBV2	TRBJ2-7	TGTGCCAGCAGTGATCGGGGAAGGGACTCCTACGAGCAGTACTTC	CASSDRGRDSYEQYF
16	.	TRBV18	TRBJ2-5	TGTGCCAGCTCACTCTACTCCCGCCCAGGGCAAGAGAACCAGTACTTC	CASSLYSRPGQENQYF
14	TRBD1	TRBV28	TRBJ1-3	TGTGCCAGCACCCTCCTTCAGGGGGCCGACACCATATATTTT	CASTLLQGADTIYF
13	.	TRBV18	TRBJ1-1	TGTGCCAGCTCACCACGAGGTGGCACTGAAGCTTTCTTT	CASSPRGGTEAFF
14	.	TRBV5-1	TRBJ2-3	TGCGCCAGCATCCCCCGACTAGATGCGGATACGCAGTATTTT	CASIPRLDADTQYF
15	TRBD1	TRBV5-4	TRBJ2-3	TGTGCCAGCAGCCTAGACAGGGCTGGCACAGATACGCAGTATTTT	CASSLDRAGTDTQYF
12	.	TRBV29-1	TRBJ2-3	TGCAGCGTTGGTGTCAGGGAAGATAAGCAGTATTTT	CSVGVREDKQYF
15	.	TRBV25-1	TRBJ1-3	TGTGCCAGCAGTGAAGGAGGAGCCTCTGGAAACACCATATATTTT	CASSEGGASGNTIYF
15	TRBD2	TRBV6-1	TRBJ2-5	TGTGCCAGCAGTGGGCTAGCGGGGGGGCAAGAGACCCAGTACTTC	CASSGLAGGQETQYF
13	TRBD1	TRBV6-1	TRBJ2-5	TGTGCCAGCAGTGAATGGGACAGGGGGACCCAGTACTTC	CASSEWDRGTQYF
14	TRBD1	TRBV28	TRBJ1-6	TGTGCCAGCGATGGACAGGGGAATCATTCACCCCTCCACTTT	CASDGQGNHSPLHF
17	TRBD1	TRBV9	TRBJ2-1	TGTGCCAGCAGCGTAGAGACAGGGTTTTCTTCCTACAATGAGCAGTTCTTC	CASSVETGFSSYNEQFF
11	.	TRBV29-1	TRBJ1-2	TGCAGCGTTGGAGGGGGATTTGGCTACACCTTC	CSVGGGFGYTF
14	.	TRBV25-1	TRBJ1-6	TGTGCCAGCAGTGATCCCAACAGGGACCCACCCCTCCACTTT	CASSDPNRDPPLHF
16	.	TRBV7-9	TRBJ2-1	TGTGCCAGCAGCGCATGGATGACTAGGGGGCTGAATGAGCAGTTCTTC	CASSAWMTRGLNEQFF
10	.	TRBV2	TRBJ2-7	TGTGCCAGCAGAACAGGAGAGCAGTACTTC	CASRTGEQYF
14	.	TRBV13	TRBJ1-2	TGTGCCAGCAGCCCCCGGGGGTCGAACTATGGCTACACCTTC	CASSPRGSNYGYTF
15	TRBD1	TRBV19	TRBJ2-3	TGTGCCAGTAGTAGGCCAACAGGGGTCACAGATACGCAGTATTTT	CASSRPTGVTDTQYF
14	.	TRBV5-1	TRBJ1-1	TGCGCCAGCAGCTTACTGGGGCAGAACACTGAAGCTTTCTTT	CASSLLGQNTEAFF
15	TRBD1	TRBV5-1	TRBJ2-5	TGCGCCAGCAGCTTGGCCTCGACAGGGCTGGAGACCCAGTACTTC	CASSLASTGLETQYF